The sequence of this TCR beta chain was determined in a study of Tregs in tolerant kidney transplant recipients. The overall study: The nonmyeloablative bone marrow transplants came from related graft donors, with transient mixed chimerism.

This CDR3 is 16 amino acids long. Germline trimming cut 1 base from V and 5 bases from J; bases unmatched to any gene: 8. The germline gives CDR1 SGHRS, CDR2 YFSETQ. TCRdb's table, derived via immunoSEQ multiplex PCR, lists solely in-frame clones and lacks some. The sample data list roughly 48,000 clones. Comment on this clone: The read finishes 3 residues shy of the CDR3 end, and the germline J gene is used to complete it.

Unstimulated regulatory T cells (CD4+CD25+CD127-), CD4+CD25- non-regulatory cells, CD4 and CD8 cells were FACS-sorted from thawed PBMCs. The sequence derives from a human donor who received a combined kidney and bone marrow transplant. Sequencing used CD4+ T cells from blood, obtained before the transplant. The chain carries TRBV5-1 and TRBJ1-4; 7 bases agree with TRBD1. The DNA read from the CDR3 is TGCGCCAGCAGCTTGACCCCGGGACAGATAAATGAAAAA. Translating gives CASSLTPGQINEK. The CDR3 reads in full as CASSLTPGQINEKLFF.